Given below is one T cell receptor (beta chain) in context. Its antigen is currently unknown. The assay was immunoSEQ multiplex PCR, and TCRdb's table has in-frame clones only and misses some. This sample yields under 150,000 clones, of which roughly nine tenths are seen a single time; 6% to 9% belongs to the top ten. This sample is drawn from a study of T cell responses to AZD1222 COVID-19 vaccine. The overall study: Researchers grouped second doses given at about 4 or about 12 weeks into one pool.

The study's findings and limits: After the peak T cell response, and only then, were repertoires sampled.

The sequence came from an adult in good health. The sample here was peripheral blood, taken on day 0 of AZD1222 vaccination.

The CDR3 bases are TGTGCCAGCAGCTCGAGTCTGGTCGAGCAGTACTTC. It is translated as CASSSSLVEQYF. The chain has TRBV7-9 and TRBJ2-7, with no clear D. Germline loops: CDR1 SEHNR, CDR2 FQNEAQ (reference sequence). Trimming pared 4 bases from V and 6 bases from J, leaving 10 bases between. CDR3 size: 12 residues.